These T cell receptor beta chains were read from a single sample in a study of T cells after yellow fever vaccination. TCRdb analysed the 5' RACE reads with MiXCR anew, one entry per CDR3 protein. The sample contains hundreds of thousands of distinct CDR3 sequences, roughly 4.8% of which appear only once. The material sequenced was CD4+ T cells sorted from PBMCs, taken on the day of the yellow fever booster vaccination. Receptors were obtained from a man aged 18 to 29 who received the YFV17D yellow fever vaccine. Each CDR3 is given with its conserved first and last residue. The D gene is left open where the match is weak. The size entry is marked missing in some rows and otherwise reads once, few, many or a size class.

TRBJ1-5 | TRBV27 | many | TRBD1 | TGTGCCAGCAGTGGAACAGGGGGTCAGCCCCAGCATTTT | CASSGTGGQPQHF
TRBJ1-5 | TRBV20-1 | few | - | TGCAGTGCTAGGCCGGGACTGCCGGGTCAGCCCCAGCATTTT | CSARPGLPGQPQHF
TRBJ1-3 | TRBV9 | few | - | TGTGCCAGCAGCGTAGCCCAGGGACCAGGAAACACCATATATTTT | CASSVAQGPGNTIYF
TRBJ1-2 | TRBV7-3 | - | - | TGTGCCAGCAGCAGGGTCTCGCCTGGCTACACCTTC | CASSRVSPGYTF
TRBJ2-3 | TRBV5-1 | - | - | TGCGCCAGCAGCTTGCAGGTAACAGATACGCAGTATTTT | CASSLQVTDTQYF
TRBJ1-3 | TRBV7-9 | many | TRBD1 | TGTGCCAGCAGCTTAGGTGGAGGGGGCTCCCTCGGAAACACCATATATTTT | CASSLGGGGSLGNTIYF
TRBJ2-3 | TRBV5-4 | many | - | TGTGCCAGCAGCCCGGGTTCCGCCGCGGATACGCAGTATTTT | CASSPGSAADTQYF
TRBJ1-5 | TRBV30 | few | TRBD1 | TGTGCCTGGAATCGACAGGGGCGGCAGCCCCAGCATTTT | CAWNRQGRQPQHF
TRBJ1-5 | TRBV27 | many | - | TGTGCCAGCAGTTTAAACCGGAATCAGCCCCAGCATTTT | CASSLNRNQPQHF
TRBJ2-5 | TRBV4-2 | many | - | TGTGCCAGCAGCCAGGGGCCCGGGGAGACCCAGTACTTC | CASSQGPGETQYF
TRBJ2-7 | TRBV20-1 | - | - | TGCAGTGTAAGCCCTCAGCACTCCTACGAGCAGTACTTC | CSVSPQHSYEQYF
TRBJ2-2 | TRBV6-1 | few | TRBD2 | TGTGCCAGCACCTTTAGCGGGGGAAACACCGGGGAGCTGTTTTTT | CASTFSGGNTGELFF
TRBJ2-7 | TRBV12-3/TRBV12-4 | many | TRBD1 | TGTGCCAGCAGGGGGACAGAGTCCTACGAGCAGTACTTC | CASRGTESYEQYF
TRBJ1-6 | TRBV6-1 | - | - | TGTGCCAGCACCAGGACAGCCGGGGGGGATAATTCACCCCTCCACTTT | CASTRTAGGDNSPLHF